This entry describes one T cell receptor (beta chain). The antigen remains undetermined. Distinct nucleotide sequences in the sample also encode this CDR3. This entry comes from a study of shared clonotypes between healthy human individuals. About the research overall: Three plates each covered CD4 naive and memory; CD8 naive two, CD8 memory one.

Study-wide findings and caveats: Clonotypes that were shared across a few donors made up roughly 5.2% of naive CD4 clonotypes.

Repertoires were generated with immunoSEQ multiplex PCR, while TCRdb's copy carries only in-frame clones and drops some. Among millions of clones listed, 85% to 95% were seen once. In the naive CD8 group, cells lacked CD45RO and were positively selected for CCR7, so terminally differentiated effector memory CD45RA+ cells were left out. Donation came from healthy HIV-negative adults that had no recent acute infections or vaccinations. The V segment lost 0 bases and the J segment 4 bases; nucleotides outside the gene matches: 6. CDR1 and CDR2 (germline): SGDLS, YYNGEE. CDR3 length: 15 amino acids. This sequence originates from a man between 18 and 29 years old in good health. Source material: naive CD8+ T cells sorted from blood. The gene calls are TRBV9 and TRBJ2-7; 8 bases are a match to TRBD2. This CDR3 is CASSVGTGGPYEQYF. CDR3 sequence (DNA): TGTGCCAGCAGCGTAGGGACGGGAGGGCCGTACGAGCAGTACTTC.